These 20 T cell receptor beta chains originate from one sample sequenced in a study of blood T cell repertoires in COVID-19. Method: immunoSEQ multiplex PCR; TCRdb's copy keeps in-frame clones and lacks some. Of roughly 290,000 clones listed, roughly 90% were seen once; the top ten hold approximately 7.5%. Source material: peripheral blood. The source is a woman between 25 and 40 years old with COVID-19, enrolled during active disease.

The rearrangement links TRBV5-4 to TRBJ2-3, with D perhaps TRBD1 (5 bases). CDR3 size: 14 residues. Germline V lookup: CDR1 SGHNT, CDR2 YYREEE (reference sequence). Trimming pared 3 bases from V and 4 bases from J, leaving 12 bases between. This chain's CDR3 is CASSSTKTADTQYF. CDR3 DNA: TGTGCCAGCAGCTCTACTAAGACAGCAGATACGCAGTATTTT.

The chain carries TRBV14 and TRBJ1-2; D gene unclear. The V end was cut by 4 bases, the J end by 2 bases, with 14 bases between. The germline V gene has CDR1 SGHDN and CDR2 FVKESK. The CDR3 is 15 residues long. CDR3 residues: CASSPSVTGNYGYTF. The CDR3 DNA reads TGTGCCAGCAGCCCGTCCGTCACGGGGAACTATGGCTACACCTTC.

V and J are TRBV30 and TRBJ2-7; weak D call: TRBD1 (5 bases). Trimming cost V 5 bases and J 0 bases, with 14 bases left between them. Germline CDR1 is GTSNPN and CDR2 is SVGIG (reference sequence). This CDR3 has 14 amino acids. This CDR3 is CAWGAGSYSYEQYF. The CDR3 nucleotides read TGTGCCTGGGGGGCCGGGTCCTACTCCTACGAGCAGTACTTC.

This clone has just one count. V and J are TRBV11-3 and TRBJ2-5, with 9 bases that match TRBD1. The CDR3 is made up of 18 amino acids. Trimming removed 2 bases from V and 2 bases from J; junction bases left unmatched: 12. The germline V gene encodes CDR1 SGHNT and CDR2 YENEEA. The CDR3 DNA reads TGTGCCAGCAGCTTACGAGGGGTCGGGACAGGGAAACAAGAGACCCAGTACTTC. Encoded protein: CASSLRGVGTGKQETQYF.

This clone was recorded once. The rearrangement joins TRBV7-3 to TRBJ2-5, with 7 bases lining up with TRBD2. Germline trimming cut 5 bases from V and 4 bases from J; bases unmatched to any gene: 10. CDR3 length: 15 residues. CDR1 and CDR2 from the germline V gene are SGHTA and FQGTGA. In DNA form, the CDR3 reads TGTGCCAGCAGCATCTCTAGCGGCGATATAGAGACCCAGTACTTC. Translated, it gives CASSISSGDIETQYF.

The rearrangement links TRBV7-9 to TRBJ2-7; 7 bases line up with TRBD1. The CDR3 contains 14 residues. Unmatched junction bases numbered 6, after V lost 4 bases and J lost 3 bases. Germline CDR1 reads SEHNR; CDR2 reads FQNEAQ (reference sequence). CDR3 coding DNA: TGTGCCAGCAGCTCACCGGGACAGTTCTACGAGCAGTACTTC. This translates into CASSSPGQFYEQYF.

Turning to this clone: At the DNA level, this CDR3 is encoded by other sequences in the same sample as well. The gene calls are TRBV28 and TRBJ1-1; D not resolved. V was cut by 5 bases and J by 2 bases, with 6 bases left in between. CDR1 is MDHEN and CDR2 is SYDVKM in the germline V gene. This CDR3 has 12 residues. The CDR3 spells CASSSGNTEAFF. CDR3 nucleotides: TGTGCCAGCAGTAGCGGCAACACTGAAGCTTTCTTT.

V is TRBV2 and J is TRBJ2-3, with a possible D match to TRBD2 (6 bases). V was trimmed by 4 bases and J by 2 bases, leaving 10 bases between them. Germline V gene data show CDR1 as SNHLY and CDR2 as FYNNEI. The CDR3 has 14 residues. CDR3 in DNA: TGTGCCAGCAGTGCTTGGGACTCCACAGATACGCAGTATTTT. Translation gives CASSAWDSTDTQYF.

This chain links TRBV5-1 with TRBJ1-5; D gene uncertain. Germline V gene data show CDR1 as SGHRS and CDR2 as YFSETQ. V was trimmed by 0 bases and J by 4 bases, leaving 5 bases between them. CDR3 length: 13 amino acids. This CDR3 reads CASSLVPNQPQHF. For the CDR3, the DNA is TGCGCCAGCAGCTTGGTCCCTAATCAGCCCCAGCATTTT.

The gene calls are TRBV10-3 and TRBJ2-1; 7 nucleotides align to TRBD1. This CDR3 comprises 15 residues. Trimming removed 4 bases from V and 5 bases from J; junction bases left unmatched: 8. Germline V gene lookup returns CDR1 ENHRY and CDR2 SYGVKD. As DNA, the CDR3 is TGTGCCATCAGTGTTACCGGGACAGTTAACAATGAGCAGTTCTTC. It codes for CAISVTGTVNNEQFF.

This clone turned up a few times. This chain connects TRBV28 to TRBJ2-5, with 10 nucleotides matching TRBD2. CDR3 length equals 16 residues. The V gene's germline CDR1 is MDHEN and CDR2 SYDVKM. V lost 5 bases, J lost 4 bases, and 10 bases stayed unmatched. CDR3 protein: CASSPWASGSLETQYF. The CDR3 nucleotides read TGTGCCAGCAGTCCCTGGGCTAGCGGGAGTTTAGAGACCCAGTACTTC.

The V and J genes are TRBV4-1 and TRBJ1-4; 9 bases match TRBD1. The CDR3 consists of 16 residues. In germline, CDR1 is MGHRA, CDR2 YSYEKL. With V trimmed by 4 bases and J by 5 bases, 8 bases remained unmatched. The CDR3 DNA follows: TGCGCCAGCAGCCGAACCACCGGGACAGGGAATGAAAAACTGTTTTTT. Its protein is CASSRTTGTGNEKLFF.

The V and J genes are TRBV7-9 and TRBJ1-5; perhaps TRBD1 as D (6 bases). CDR1 is SEHNR, CDR2 FQNEAQ, per germline (reference sequence). This CDR3 contains 13 residues. Deletions cut 5 bases from V and 11 bases from J, with 16 bases between. The CDR3 region is CASSPARGGTQHF. Written as DNA, the CDR3 is TGTGCCAGCAGCCCCGCCAGGGGTGGGACCCAGCATTTT.

The V gene is TRBV30, the J gene TRBJ2-7; a possible D gene is TRBD1 (6 bases). Looked up from germline, CDR1 is GTSNPN and CDR2 is SVGIG (reference sequence). V dropped 5 bases and J dropped 2 bases, with 22 bases sitting between them. This CDR3 is built from 16 residues. The CDR3 nucleotides are TGTGCCTGGGGCAAGGACCCAACAGGGTTGGCCTACGAGCAGTACTTC. Translating gives CAWGKDPTGLAYEQYF.

The chain uses TRBV18 and TRBJ2-1, with TRBD1 matching over 11 bases. The CDR3 totals 15 residues. The trim removed 3 bases at V and 6 bases at J, leaving 4 bases unmatched. Germline V gene data show CDR1 as KGHSH and CDR2 as LQKENI. The chain's CDR3 is CASSPGQGVGNEQFF. The CDR3 coding sequence is TGTGCCAGCTCACCGGGACAGGGGGTGGGCAATGAGCAGTTCTTC. Supplemented by reference TRBV18 and TRBJ2-1, the full variable domain reads NAGVMQNPRHLVRRRGQEARLRCSPMKGHSHVYWYRQLPEEGLKFMVYLQKENIIDESGMPKERFSAEFPKEGPSILRIQQVVRGDSAAYFCASSPGQGVGNEQFFGPGTRLTVL.

J is TRBJ2-7 and V is TRBV5-4, with D tentatively TRBD1 (6 bases). Germline V CDR1 and CDR2: SGHNT, YYREEE (reference sequence). CDR3 length: 15 residues. Deletions cut 3 bases from V and 0 bases from J, with 13 bases between. The CDR3 reads CASSSGHLSSYEQYF. CDR3 sequence (DNA): TGTGCCAGCAGCTCGGGACACCTGAGCTCCTACGAGCAGTACTTC.

CDR3 protein: CASSSATAMNTEAFF. CDR3 sequence (DNA): TGTGCCAGCAGTTCGGCGACAGCGATGAACACTGAAGCTTTCTTT. J is TRBJ1-1 and V is TRBV27, with D maybe TRBD1 (5 bases). With 4 bases removed from V and 0 bases from J, the gap between germline ends came to 12 bases. The CDR3 is 15 residues long. In germline, CDR1 is MNHEY, CDR2 SMNVEV (reference sequence).

The chain uses TRBV27 and TRBJ2-2, with 7 bases lining up with TRBD1. The CDR3 extends over 15 amino acids. V shed 3 bases, J shed 3 bases, and the junction held 4 bases outside the gene matches. Germline-derived CDR1 and CDR2 are MNHEY and SMNVEV (reference sequence). Written as DNA, the CDR3 is TGTGCCAGCAGTTTGAGGGGGCGGGACACCGGGGAGCTGTTTTTT. Protein product: CASSLRGRDTGELFF.

The V and J genes are TRBV6-2 or TRBV6-3 and TRBJ1-1, with TRBD1 as a possible D gene (5 bases). Germline V gene data show CDR1 as MNHEY and CDR2 as SVGEGT. The CDR3 loop spans 15 amino acids. The V and J ends lost 0 bases and 3 bases respectively, with 11 bases between them. CDR3 sequence: CASSYSRGGDTEAFF. The CDR3 bases are TGTGCCAGCAGTTACTCCCGGGGGGGAGACACTGAAGCTTTCTTT.

The chain joins TRBV5-1 to TRBJ2-7; 8 positions match TRBD1. CDR1 SGHRS and CDR2 YFSETQ come from the germline V gene. The CDR3 length is 18 residues. J was trimmed by 3 bases and V by 0 bases; bases with no gene match: 14. CDR3 sequence (DNA): TGCGCCAGCAGCTTGGGCTCCCCCAGAGGGACAGGAAGCTACGAGCAGTACTTC. Residues: CASSLGSPRGTGSYEQYF.